Listed below are T cell receptor beta chains from one sample, sequenced in a study of shared clonotypes between healthy human individuals. Sequencing was performed with immunoSEQ multiplex PCR; in TCRdb, only in-frame clones are kept and a portion is missing. The repertoire holds about 1.1 million clones, about four fifths seen once, with 0.5% to 0.6% in the top ten. The specimen sequenced was memory CD4+ T cells from PBMCs. These receptors were obtained from a man between 18 and 29 years old in good health. Some clones in this sample may be carry-over from other donors' samples. Both conserved end residues are trimmed from each CDR3.

TRBV6-6	TRBJ1-1	ASSHRGQGEAF
TRBV6-5	TRBJ2-1	ASSSRLAGSYNEQF
TRBV4-1	TRBJ2-5	ASSAQGGETQY
TRBV5-1	TRBJ2-5	ASSVLETQY
TRBV5-8	TRBJ1-1	ASSLPGGTSEAF
TRBV19	TRBJ2-2	ASSTPEGGELF
TRBV7-2	TRBJ2-7	ASSSSVLAGSVEQY
TRBV4-2	TRBJ1-5	ASSQVGGSSDQPQH
TRBV2	TRBJ1-5	ASSPGTGRNQPQH
TRBV5-1	TRBJ1-1	ASSLADGGPNTEAF
TRBV29-1	TRBJ2-7	SVRPGTSYEQY
TRBV29-1	TRBJ2-7	SDVYEQY
TRBV5-1	TRBJ2-3	ASSLAVYREADTQY
TRBV18	TRBJ1-5	ASSPVPGQPQH
TRBV2	TRBJ1-2	ASSPPLGQNYGYT
TRBV7-8	TRBJ2-1	AITNGRGPYNEQF
TRBV5-5	TRBJ1-1	ASVQGWANTEAF
TRBV5-4	TRBJ2-7	ASSPEQDRGGEQY
TRBV19	TRBJ1-2	ASRREGRRGYT
TRBV5-1	TRBJ1-5	ASSPWGQGDQPQH
TRBV11-1	TRBJ2-1	ASSLGGSNEQF
TRBV30	TRBJ1-1	AWSLRMNTEAF
TRBV7-9	TRBJ2-1	ASSPFEPNEQF